A single sample gave rise to the 30 T cell receptor beta chains below, sequenced in a study of blood T cells in healthy people across ages. Alongside a J-beta primer mix, a sample-barcoded 5' primer served in a second PCR lasting 7 to 11 cycles. TCRdb redid the calling of the 5' RACE reads with MiXCR, one entry per CDR3 protein. Found here are around 1.1 million distinct CDR3 sequences, roughly two fifths of them singletons; the top ten hold around 14%. Sequenced: blood. Every receptor here comes from a man between 18 and 35 years old in good health.

J is TRBJ1-1 and V is TRBV15; a weak D match, TRBD1 (5 bases). The CDR3 is made up of 13 amino acids. Germline lookup yields CDR1 LNHNV and CDR2 YYDKDF (reference sequence). Trimming took 4 bases from V and 11 from J, leaving 17 bases between them. The CDR3 nucleotides read TGTGCCACCAGCATCGGGGGAGTGGGGTATGCTTTCTTT. Translation gives CATSIGGVGYAFF. The full variable domain, completed using reference TRBV15 and TRBJ1-1, is DAMVIQNPRYQVTQFGKPVTLSCSQTLNHNVMYWYQQKSSQAPKLLFHYYDKDFNNEADTPDNFQSRRPNTSFCFLDIRSPGLGDTAMYLCATSIGGVGYAFFGQGTRLTVV.

V usage is TRBV2 and J usage is TRBJ2-5, with 9 bases lining up with TRBD2. V lost 3 bases, J lost 2 bases, and 7 bases stayed unmatched. CDR1 is SNHLY, CDR2 FYNNEI, per germline. CDR3 length equals 16 residues. In nucleotides, the CDR3 is TGTGCCAGCAGTGAGCTAGCGGGGCCAAGACAAGAGACCCAGTACTTC. This codes for CASSELAGPRQETQYF.

This clonotype was observed a single time. The gene calls are TRBV7-2 and TRBJ1-5; a weak D match, TRBD1 (5 bases). The V gene's germline CDR1 is SGHTA and CDR2 FQGNSA. Trimming left V 5 bases short and J 8 bases short, with 16 bases between. The CDR3 spans 14 residues. The CDR3 bases are TGTGCCAGCAGCCCTGAGGGGCGCAGCAAGCCCCAGCATTTT. This translates into CASSPEGRSKPQHF.

The CDR3 region has the DNA TGCAGTGGCCGATACAGGGGGATTAATTCACCCCTCCACTTT. It specifies CSGRYRGINSPLHF. This sequence joins TRBV20-1 and TRBJ1-6; 8 bases agree with TRBD1. Germline CDR1 reads DFQATT; CDR2 reads SNEGSKA (reference sequence). The CDR3 has 14 residues. V lost 7 bases, J lost 6 bases, and 8 bases stayed unmatched.

The V call is TRBV4-1, the J call TRBJ2-2, with a tentative D call TRBD2 (5 bases). The ends were cut back, 4 bases at V and 0 bases at J, with 24 bases in the middle. Per the germline V gene, CDR1 is MGHRA and CDR2 is YSYEKL. This CDR3 is 20 amino acids long. As DNA, the CDR3 is TGCGCCAGCAGCCCCATAACCGGGGTAATGGGAAATACGAACACCGGGGAGCTGTTTTTT. The encoded protein is CASSPITGVMGNTNTGELFF.

V and J are TRBV20-1 and TRBJ2-5, with a possible D match to TRBD2 (6 bases). V was pared by 5 bases and J by 4 bases, with 23 bases between. The germline CDR1 and CDR2 sequences are DFQATT and SNEGSKA (reference sequence). The CDR3 has 16 residues. The CDR3 loop is CSAGLGGSVVRETQYF. The CDR3 bases are TGCAGTGCTGGCCTGGGGGGTAGCGTTGTTCGAGAGACCCAGTACTTC.

The V and J genes are TRBV9 and TRBJ2-1; D is undetermined. Trimming stripped 2 bases from V and 2 bases from J, with 14 bases between. The length of the CDR3 is 16 residues. CDR1 SGDLS and CDR2 YYNGEE come from the germline V gene. The CDR3 sequence is CASSVSGMGTYNEQFF. For the CDR3, the DNA is TGTGCCAGCAGCGTGTCAGGTATGGGGACCTACAATGAGCAGTTCTTC.

In this sample, this clonotype turned up a few times. The J gene is TRBJ2-1, the V gene TRBV12-3 or TRBV12-4, with no clear D. V lost 2 bases to trimming and J lost 5 bases, with 7 bases between them. The CDR3 extends over 13 amino acids. The DNA for the CDR3 is TGTGCCAGCAGTTTAACGCCCCACAATGAGCAGTTCTTC. Translation: CASSLTPHNEQFF.

The CDR3 DNA is TGTGCCAGCAGTGAAGGGTGGCGGAACACCGGGGAGCTGTTTTTT. It yields the protein CASSEGWRNTGELFF. The rearrangement uses TRBV2 and TRBJ2-2; no clear D. Deletions cut 1 base from V and 1 base from J, with 7 bases between. Germline V gene sequence: CDR1 SNHLY, CDR2 FYNNEI. The CDR3 totals 15 residues.

This chain connects TRBV7-2 to TRBJ1-1; weak D call: TRBD1 (6 bases). CDR1 is SGHTA, CDR2 FQGNSA, per germline. CDR3 length: 13 amino acids. V lost 5 bases and J lost 6, with 13 bases in between. The CDR3 DNA reads TGTGCCAGCAGCCGGGAGAGGGGGTCTGAAGCTTTCTTT. The encoded protein is CASSRERGSEAFF.

The chain joins TRBV7-2 to TRBJ2-6, with unresolved D. The CDR3 spans 17 residues. Between the trimmed V and J ends, which lost 2 bases and 2 bases, there was a span of 13 bases. Germline-derived CDR1 and CDR2 are SGHTA and FQGNSA. The CDR3 loop is CASSLNVFETGANVLTF. The CDR3 bases are TGTGCCAGCAGCTTAAATGTATTCGAGACTGGGGCCAACGTCCTGACTTTC.

This clonotype was counted only a few times. The chain is built from TRBV20-1 and TRBJ2-1; 12 bases agree with TRBD2. The CDR3 is made up of 17 amino acids. V trimming: 0 bases; J trimming: 3 bases; junction bases outside the gene matches: 6. Germline V lookup: CDR1 DFQATT, CDR2 SNEGSKA (reference sequence). CDR3 DNA: TGCAGTGCTAGAGATACCCTAGCGGGGGGGCTCTACAATGAGCAGTTCTTC. Amino acid sequence: CSARDTLAGGLYNEQFF.

The rearrangement links TRBV6-1 to TRBJ2-2, with 8 bases identical to TRBD2. The ends lost 4 bases at V and 0 bases at J; junction bases unmatched: 4. This CDR3 contains 16 residues. Germline-derived CDR1 and CDR2 are MNHNS and SASEGT. CDR3 amino acids: CASSVAGGTNTGELFF. In DNA form, the CDR3 reads TGTGCCAGCAGTGTCGCGGGGGGTACGAACACCGGGGAGCTGTTTTTT.

This clonotype has only a few counts. V and J are TRBV7-6 and TRBJ1-4, with a weak D call TRBD1 (6 bases). Trimming cost V 5 bases and J 7 bases, with 17 bases left between them. Germline lookup yields CDR1 SGHVS and CDR2 FNYEAQ. There are 15 residues in the CDR3. The CDR3 nucleotides read TGTGCCAGCAGCCCCGACCCGGACAGAGGTGAAAAACTGTTTTTT. Amino acid sequence: CASSPDPDRGEKLFF.

This clonotype was detected a few times. The chain couples TRBV6-2 or TRBV6-3 to TRBJ2-5; 8 bases agree with TRBD1. The CDR3 has 15 amino acids. The germline CDR1 and CDR2 sequences are MNHEY and SVGEGT. The V segment lost 4 bases and the J segment 0 bases; nucleotides outside the gene matches: 4. The CDR3 nucleotides are TGTGCCAGCAGTTCGGGACAGGTCCACCAAGAGACCCAGTACTTC. Encoded protein: CASSSGQVHQETQYF.

This clonotype was seen a few times. The rearrangement links TRBV20-1 to TRBJ1-1; no firm D call. CDR1 DFQATT and CDR2 SNEGSKA come from the germline V gene (reference sequence). The CDR3 loop spans 12 amino acids. Trimming left V 1 base short and J 4 bases short, with 7 bases between. CDR3 protein: CSARGSGTEAFF. The CDR3 region has the DNA TGCAGTGCTAGAGGGTCAGGCACTGAAGCTTTCTTT.

The J gene is TRBJ1-5, the V gene TRBV7-2, with 7 nucleotides matching TRBD1. The CDR3 is 15 residues long. The germline CDR1 and CDR2 sequences are SGHTA and FQGNSA. The trim removed 6 bases at V and 7 bases at J, leaving 12 bases unmatched. CDR3 DNA sequence: TGTGCCAGCAGTCCAGCAACGACAGGGAAACAGCCCCAGCATTTT. The encoded protein is CASSPATTGKQPQHF.

V gene TRBV4-2 combines with J gene TRBJ1-4; D not certain. Trimming shortened V by 1 base and J by 7 bases, and 13 bases separated the two germline ends. The length of the CDR3 is 15 residues. Germline values: CDR1 LGHNA, CDR2 YNFKEQ. In nucleotides, the CDR3 is TGTGCCAGCAGCCAAGGCGGGGAATTCCGTGAAAAACTGTTTTTT. It translates to CASSQGGEFREKLFF.

This clonotype was counted a few times. The chain couples TRBV4-2 to TRBJ2-6; no clear D gene. Germline lookup yields CDR1 LGHNA and CDR2 YNFKEQ. The germline V and J ends were trimmed by 0 bases and 0 bases, with 18 bases remaining between them. The length of the CDR3 is 20 residues. The CDR3 DNA follows: TGTGCCAGCAGCCAAGATGGGGTAACATCCTTCAGCTCTGGGGCCAACGTCCTGACTTTC. This translates into CASSQDGVTSFSSGANVLTF.

The rearrangement joins TRBV6-5 to TRBJ2-6; D is possibly TRBD1 (5 bases). The germline gives CDR1 MNHEY, CDR2 SVGAGI. The CDR3 covers 17 residues. Trimming stripped 6 bases from V and 5 bases from J, with 20 bases between. CDR3 region: CASSYRQSTSWANVLTF. CDR3 DNA: TGTGCCAGCAGCTATCGACAGTCGACTTCTTGGGCCAACGTCCTGACTTTC.

This chain uses TRBV19 with TRBJ2-3; TRBD2 matches 7 bases. Germline V gene sequence: CDR1 LNHDA, CDR2 SQIVND (reference sequence). Losses at the gene ends were 10 bases for V and 6 bases for J; bases not matched to a gene: 10. CDR3 length: 13 amino acids. Here the CDR3 DNA reads TGTGCCACCGCTACCGGGACTAAGGATACGCAGTATTTT. Protein: CATATGTKDTQYF.

This clonotype has more than one count but fewer than ten. The chain recombines TRBV28 with TRBJ2-3; 9 bases map to TRBD1. CDR3 length: 16 amino acids. Germline CDR1 is MDHEN and CDR2 is SYDVKM. The trim removed 4 bases at V and 7 bases at J, leaving 12 bases unmatched. The CDR3 is CASSSTRDRAMYTQYF. In nucleotides, the CDR3 is TGTGCCAGCAGTTCCACCCGGGACAGGGCGATGTATACGCAGTATTTT.

The V call is TRBV19, the J call TRBJ1-5; 8 nucleotides match TRBD1. Germline V gene lookup returns CDR1 LNHDA and CDR2 SQIVND (reference sequence). Losses at the gene ends were 5 bases for V and 6 bases for J; bases not matched to a gene: 6. The CDR3 sequence is 14 residues long. The CDR3 here is CASSLQGALQPQHF. CDR3 bases: TGTGCCAGTAGTTTGCAGGGGGCTCTTCAGCCCCAGCATTTT.

The rearrangement uses TRBV18 and TRBJ1-4, with D possibly matching TRBD1 (6 bases). This CDR3 has 18 residues. Germline CDR1 reads KGHSH; CDR2 reads LQKENI. V dropped 4 bases and J dropped 0 bases, with 18 bases sitting between them. The CDR3 DNA is TGTGCCAGCTCACGGGTGCCGGGACACGATGCAACTAATGAAAAACTGTTTTTT. Its protein is CASSRVPGHDATNEKLFF.

V is TRBV6-1 and J is TRBJ1-2; D might be TRBD1 (5 bases). The CDR3 extends over 15 amino acids. V lost 3 bases and J lost 4, with 15 bases in between. In germline, CDR1 is MNHNS, CDR2 SASEGT. The CDR3 is CASSDLHQGSYGYTF. The DNA of the CDR3 is TGTGCCAGCAGTGACCTCCATCAGGGTTCCTATGGCTACACCTTC.

This clonotype has more than one count but fewer than ten. This rearrangement joins TRBV5-1 to TRBJ2-3, with 12 bases matching TRBD1. The germline CDR1 and CDR2 sequences are SGHRS and YFSETQ. The ends lost 0 bases at V and 5 bases at J; junction bases unmatched: 7. The CDR3 length is 17 residues. As DNA, the CDR3 is TGCGCCAGCAGCTTGGGAGGGACAGGGGGCAGTGAAGATACGCAGTATTTT. Its protein product is CASSLGGTGGSEDTQYF.

V usage is TRBV7-2 and J usage is TRBJ1-5; D is ambiguous. Germline-derived CDR1 and CDR2 are SGHTA and FQGNSA. This CDR3 has 15 residues. Trimming removed 1 base at V and 3 bases at J, with 10 bases between. CDR3 sequence: CASSLDGKHNQPQHF. CDR3 sequence (DNA): TGTGCCAGCAGCTTAGATGGCAAACACAATCAGCCCCAGCATTTT.

The chain has TRBV4-1 and TRBJ2-7, with a tentative D call TRBD1 (7 bases). V gave up 2 bases and J gave up 2 bases, with 13 bases separating them. Germline CDR1 is MGHRA and CDR2 is YSYEKL. This CDR3 is built from 15 residues. DNA for the CDR3: TGCGCCAGCAGCCAACGTGCGGGACAGACCTACGAGCAGTACTTC. Translated: CASSQRAGQTYEQYF.

The rearrangement links TRBV11-2 to TRBJ2-7, with D unclear. This CDR3 region has 15 residues. Trimming left V 6 bases short and J 3 bases short, with 18 bases between. CDR1 and CDR2 (germline): SGHAT, FQNNGV. The DNA of the CDR3 is TGTGCCAGCAGTCTTGGGTATAGCAGCAACTACGAGCAGTACTTC. Translating it yields CASSLGYSSNYEQYF.

This clonotype was observed a few times. The genes are TRBV7-2 and TRBJ1-1; weak D call: TRBD1 (6 bases). V dropped 4 bases and J dropped 4 bases, with 16 bases sitting between them. Germline V CDR1 and CDR2: SGHTA, FQGNSA. The CDR3 contains 15 residues. CDR3: CASSYPAGESTEAFF. The CDR3 coding sequence is TGTGCCAGCAGCTATCCCGCAGGGGAGAGCACTGAAGCTTTCTTT.